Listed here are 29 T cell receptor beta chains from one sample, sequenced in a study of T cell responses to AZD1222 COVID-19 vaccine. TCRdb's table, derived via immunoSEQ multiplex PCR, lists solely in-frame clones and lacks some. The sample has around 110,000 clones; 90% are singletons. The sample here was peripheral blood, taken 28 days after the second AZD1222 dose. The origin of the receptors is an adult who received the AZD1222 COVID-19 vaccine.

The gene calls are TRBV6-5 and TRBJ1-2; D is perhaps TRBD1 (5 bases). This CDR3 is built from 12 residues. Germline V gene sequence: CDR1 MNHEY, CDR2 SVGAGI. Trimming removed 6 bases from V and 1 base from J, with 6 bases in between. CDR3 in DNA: TGTGCCAGCAGGACAGTTAACTATGGCTACACCTTC. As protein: CASRTVNYGYTF.

The CDR3 DNA reads as TGTGCCAGCAGCTTAGTTCCTAGCGGGGGGGCTGGGCAGTTCTTC. Protein sequence: CASSLVPSGGAGQFF. The genes are TRBV11-2 and TRBJ2-1, with 12 bases identical to TRBD2. With V trimmed by 1 base and J by 12 bases, 7 bases remained unmatched. CDR1 and CDR2 (germline): SGHAT, FQNNGV. CDR3 size: 15 residues.

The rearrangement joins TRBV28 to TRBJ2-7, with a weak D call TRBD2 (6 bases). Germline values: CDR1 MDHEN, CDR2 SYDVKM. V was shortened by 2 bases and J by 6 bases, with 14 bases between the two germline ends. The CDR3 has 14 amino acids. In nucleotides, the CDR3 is TGTGCCAGCAGTTTACCGGGGAGGCTTGTCGAGCAGTACTTC. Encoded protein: CASSLPGRLVEQYF.

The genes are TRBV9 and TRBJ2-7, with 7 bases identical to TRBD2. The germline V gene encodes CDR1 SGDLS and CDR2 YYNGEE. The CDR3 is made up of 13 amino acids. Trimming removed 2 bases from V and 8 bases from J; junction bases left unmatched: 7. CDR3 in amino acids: CASSVVPGRQQYF. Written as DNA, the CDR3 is TGTGCCAGCAGCGTGGTTCCCGGGAGGCAGCAGTACTTC. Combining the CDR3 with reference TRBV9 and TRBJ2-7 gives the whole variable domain DSGVTQTPKHLITATGQRVTLRCSPRSGDLSVYWYQQSLDQGLQFLIQYYNGEERAKGNILERFSAQQFPDLHSELNLSSLELGDSALYFCASSVVPGRQQYFGPGTRLTVT.

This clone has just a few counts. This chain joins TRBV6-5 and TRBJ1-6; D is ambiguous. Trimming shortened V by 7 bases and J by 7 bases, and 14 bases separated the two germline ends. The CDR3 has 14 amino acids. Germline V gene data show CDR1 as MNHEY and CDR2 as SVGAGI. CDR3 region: CASTGRSLNSPLHF. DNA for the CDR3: TGTGCCAGCACCGGCCGATCCCTCAATTCACCCCTCCACTTT.

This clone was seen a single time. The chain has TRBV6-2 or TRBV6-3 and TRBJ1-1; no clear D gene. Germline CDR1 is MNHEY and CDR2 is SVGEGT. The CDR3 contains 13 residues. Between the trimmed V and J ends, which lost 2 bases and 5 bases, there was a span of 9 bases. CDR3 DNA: TGTGCCAGCAGTTACGTTTGGGGAACTGAAGCTTTCTTT. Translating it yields CASSYVWGTEAFF.

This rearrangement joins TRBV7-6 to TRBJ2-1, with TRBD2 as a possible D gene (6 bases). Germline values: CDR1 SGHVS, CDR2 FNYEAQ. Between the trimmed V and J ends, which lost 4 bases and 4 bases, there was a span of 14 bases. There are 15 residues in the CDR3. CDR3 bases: TGTGCCAGCAGCTACCGGGAGAGCCGGTACAATGAGCAGTTCTTC. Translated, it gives CASSYRESRYNEQFF.

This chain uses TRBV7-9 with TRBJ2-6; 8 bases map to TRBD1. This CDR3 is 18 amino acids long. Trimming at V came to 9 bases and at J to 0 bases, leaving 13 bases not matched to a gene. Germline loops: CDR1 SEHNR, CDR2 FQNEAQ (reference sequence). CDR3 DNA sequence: TGTGCCAGAGAATCTTCGGGACAGGCGAACTCTGGGGCCAACGTCCTGACTTTC. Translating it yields CARESSGQANSGANVLTF.

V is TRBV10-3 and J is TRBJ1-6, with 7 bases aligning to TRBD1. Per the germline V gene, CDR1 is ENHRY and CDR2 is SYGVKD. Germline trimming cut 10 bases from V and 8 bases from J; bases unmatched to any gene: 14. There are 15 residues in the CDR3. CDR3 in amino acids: CATRRQGQSDSPLHF. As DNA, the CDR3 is TGTGCCACAAGGAGACAGGGTCAGTCGGATTCACCCCTCCACTTT.

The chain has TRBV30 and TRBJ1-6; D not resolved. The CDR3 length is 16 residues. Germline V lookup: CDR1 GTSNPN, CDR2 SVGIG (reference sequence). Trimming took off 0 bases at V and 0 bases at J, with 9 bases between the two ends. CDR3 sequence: CAWSVLSSSYNSPLHF. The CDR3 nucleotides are TGTGCCTGGAGTGTACTAAGTAGCTCCTATAATTCACCCCTCCACTTT.

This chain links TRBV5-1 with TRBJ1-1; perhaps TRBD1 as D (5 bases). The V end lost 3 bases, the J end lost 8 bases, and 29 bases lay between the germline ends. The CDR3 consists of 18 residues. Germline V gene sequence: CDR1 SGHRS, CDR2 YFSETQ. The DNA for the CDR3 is TGCGCCAGCAGCTGGGCATCGGGGGAGCCTTTAAGGTCCCCCGAAGCTTTCTTT. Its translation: CASSWASGEPLRSPEAFF.

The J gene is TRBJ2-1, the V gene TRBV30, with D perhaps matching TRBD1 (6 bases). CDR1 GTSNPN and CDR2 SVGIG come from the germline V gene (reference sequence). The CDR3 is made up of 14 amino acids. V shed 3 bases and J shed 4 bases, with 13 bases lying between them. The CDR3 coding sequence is TGTGCCTGGAGACCCGCAGGGGTATACAATGAGCAGTTCTTC. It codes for CAWRPAGVYNEQFF.

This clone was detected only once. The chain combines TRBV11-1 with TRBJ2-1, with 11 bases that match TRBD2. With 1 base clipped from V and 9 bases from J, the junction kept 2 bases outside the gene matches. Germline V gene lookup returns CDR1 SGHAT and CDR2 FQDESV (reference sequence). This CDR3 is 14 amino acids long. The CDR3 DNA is TGTGCCAGCAGCTTAGAACTAGCGGGGGTTGAGCAGTTCTTC. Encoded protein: CASSLELAGVEQFF. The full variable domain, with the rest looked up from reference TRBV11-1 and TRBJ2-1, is EAEVAQSPRYKITEKSQAVAFWCDPISGHATLYWYRQILGQGPELLVQFQDESVVDDSQLPKDRFSAERLKGVDSTLKIQPAELGDSAMYLCASSLELAGVEQFFGPGTRLTVL.

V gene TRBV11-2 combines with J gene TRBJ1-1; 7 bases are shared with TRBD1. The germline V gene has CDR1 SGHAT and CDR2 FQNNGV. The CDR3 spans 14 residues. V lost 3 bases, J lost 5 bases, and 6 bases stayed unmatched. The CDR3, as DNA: TGTGCCAGCAGCTTCAACAGGGGTTTGACTGAAGCTTTCTTT. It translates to CASSFNRGLTEAFF.

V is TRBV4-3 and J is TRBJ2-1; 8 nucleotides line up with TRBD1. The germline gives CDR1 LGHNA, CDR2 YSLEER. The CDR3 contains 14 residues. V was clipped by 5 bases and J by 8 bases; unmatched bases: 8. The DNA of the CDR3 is TGCGCCAGCAGCATGTCAGGGGGCTTACATGAGCAGTTCTTC. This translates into CASSMSGGLHEQFF.

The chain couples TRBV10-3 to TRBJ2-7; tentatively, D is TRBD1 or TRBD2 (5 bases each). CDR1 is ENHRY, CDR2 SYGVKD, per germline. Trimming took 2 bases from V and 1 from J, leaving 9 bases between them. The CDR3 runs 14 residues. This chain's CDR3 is CAISEERGSYEQYF. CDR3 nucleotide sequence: TGTGCCATCAGTGAGGAGAGGGGATCCTACGAGCAGTACTTC.

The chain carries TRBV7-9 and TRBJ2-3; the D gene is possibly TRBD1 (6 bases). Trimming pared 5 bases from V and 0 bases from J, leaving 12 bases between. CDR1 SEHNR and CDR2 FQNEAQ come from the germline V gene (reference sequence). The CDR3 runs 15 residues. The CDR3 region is CASSRQTGSTDTQYF. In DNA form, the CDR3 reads TGTGCCAGCAGCCGGCAGACAGGTAGCACAGATACGCAGTATTTT. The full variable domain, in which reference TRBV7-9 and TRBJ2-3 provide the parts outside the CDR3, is DTGVSQNPRHKITKRGQNVTFRCDPISEHNRLYWYRQTLGQGPEFLTYFQNEAQLEKSRLLSDRFSAERPKGSFSTLEIQRTEQGDSAMYLCASSRQTGSTDTQYFGPGTRLTVL.

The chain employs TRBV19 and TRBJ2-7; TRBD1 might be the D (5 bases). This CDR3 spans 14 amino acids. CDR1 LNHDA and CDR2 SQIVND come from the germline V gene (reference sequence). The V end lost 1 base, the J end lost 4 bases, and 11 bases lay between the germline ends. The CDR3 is CASSIARGAYEQYF. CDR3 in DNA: TGTGCCAGTAGTATAGCAAGGGGCGCGTACGAGCAGTACTTC.

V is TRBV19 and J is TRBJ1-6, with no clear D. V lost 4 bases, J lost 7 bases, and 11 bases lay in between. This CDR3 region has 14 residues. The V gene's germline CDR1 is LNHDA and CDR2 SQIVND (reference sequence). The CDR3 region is CASSTLTGNSPLHF. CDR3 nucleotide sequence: TGTGCCAGTAGTACCTTAACGGGAAATTCACCCCTCCACTTT. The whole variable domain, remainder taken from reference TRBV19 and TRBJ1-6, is DGGITQSPKYLFRKEGQNVTLSCEQNLNHDAMYWYRQDPGQGLRLIYYSQIVNDFQKGDIAEGYSVSREKKESFPLTVTSAQKNPTAFYLCASSTLTGNSPLHFGNGTRLTVT.

CDR3 nucleotide sequence: TGTGCCAGCAGCCCACGCGCAGGGGAATCAGAATATGGCTACACCTTC. It is translated as CASSPRAGESEYGYTF. The gene calls are TRBV7-2 and TRBJ1-2, with TRBD1 as a possible D gene (6 bases). Trimming took 5 bases from V and 5 from J, leaving 21 bases between them. The CDR3 is made up of 16 amino acids. In germline, CDR1 is SGHTA, CDR2 FQGNSA.

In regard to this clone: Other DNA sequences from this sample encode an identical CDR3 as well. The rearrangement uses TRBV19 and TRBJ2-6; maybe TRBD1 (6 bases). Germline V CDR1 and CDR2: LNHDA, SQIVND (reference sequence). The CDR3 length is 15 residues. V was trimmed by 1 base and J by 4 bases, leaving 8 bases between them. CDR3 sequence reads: CASSIAGTGANVLTF. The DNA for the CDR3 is TGTGCCAGTAGTATAGCAGGGACAGGGGCCAACGTCCTGACTTTC.

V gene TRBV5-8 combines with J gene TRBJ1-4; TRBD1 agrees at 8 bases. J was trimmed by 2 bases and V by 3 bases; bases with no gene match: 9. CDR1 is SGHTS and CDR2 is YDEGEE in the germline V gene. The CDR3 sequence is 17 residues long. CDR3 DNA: TGTGCCAGCAGCTCTGGACAGGGTGGGAATACTAATGAAAAACTGTTTTTT. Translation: CASSSGQGGNTNEKLFF.

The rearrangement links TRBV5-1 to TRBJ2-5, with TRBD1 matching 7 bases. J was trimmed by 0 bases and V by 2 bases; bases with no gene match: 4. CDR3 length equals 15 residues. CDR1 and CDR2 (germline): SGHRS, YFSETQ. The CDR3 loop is CASSFTGEYQETQYF. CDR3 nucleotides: TGCGCCAGCAGCTTCACAGGGGAGTACCAAGAGACCCAGTACTTC.

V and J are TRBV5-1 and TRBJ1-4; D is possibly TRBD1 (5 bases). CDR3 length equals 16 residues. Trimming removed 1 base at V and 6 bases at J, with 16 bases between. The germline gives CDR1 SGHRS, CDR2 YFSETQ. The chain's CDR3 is CASSLSPGGGYEKLFF. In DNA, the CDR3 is TGCGCCAGCAGCTTGTCGCCCGGGGGAGGGTATGAAAAACTGTTTTTT.

CDR3 sequence: CASSFSVGRNWGENYGYTF. The CDR3 DNA reads TGTGCCAGCAGTTTTTCTGTGGGTCGAAATTGGGGCGAAAACTATGGCTACACCTTC. The chain joins TRBV27 to TRBJ1-2; D possibly corresponds to TRBD1 (5 bases). CDR3 length equals 19 residues. Germline V gene data show CDR1 as MNHEY and CDR2 as SMNVEV (reference sequence). The V gene lost 3 bases and the J gene lost 2 bases, with 25 bases spanning the gap.

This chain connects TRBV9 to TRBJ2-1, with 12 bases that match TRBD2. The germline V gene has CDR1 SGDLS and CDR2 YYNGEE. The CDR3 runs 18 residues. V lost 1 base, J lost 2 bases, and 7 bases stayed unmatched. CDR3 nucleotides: TGTGCCAGCAGCGTACTAGCGGGGGGGCCTTCGCCCTACAATGAGCAGTTCTTC. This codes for CASSVLAGGPSPYNEQFF.

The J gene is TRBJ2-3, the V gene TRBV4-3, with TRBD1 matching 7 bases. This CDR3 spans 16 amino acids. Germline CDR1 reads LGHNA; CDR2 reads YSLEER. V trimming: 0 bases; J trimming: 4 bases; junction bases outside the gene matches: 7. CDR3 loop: CASSQDGGQGADTQYF. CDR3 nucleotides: TGCGCCAGCAGCCAAGATGGCGGCCAGGGGGCAGATACGCAGTATTTT.

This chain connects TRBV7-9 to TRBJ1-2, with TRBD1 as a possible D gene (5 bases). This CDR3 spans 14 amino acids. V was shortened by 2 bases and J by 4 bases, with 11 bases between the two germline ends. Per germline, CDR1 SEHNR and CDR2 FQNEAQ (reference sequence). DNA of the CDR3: TGTGCCAGCAGCTTATATGGCAGGGCCTATGGCTACACCTTC. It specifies CASSLYGRAYGYTF.

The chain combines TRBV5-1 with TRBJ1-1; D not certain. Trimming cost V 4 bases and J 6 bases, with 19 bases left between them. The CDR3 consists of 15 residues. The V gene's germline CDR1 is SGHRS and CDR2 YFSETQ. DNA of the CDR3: TGCGCCAGCAGCCCTGGCGGACGAAATTTCGCTGAAGCTTTCTTT. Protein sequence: CASSPGGRNFAEAFF.